The 23 T cell receptor beta chains listed next were all sequenced from one sample in a study of blood T cells in healthy people across ages. The use of a sample-barcoded 5' primer and a J-beta primer mix characterized a second PCR of 7 to 11 cycles. TCRdb re-analysed the 5' RACE reads in MiXCR, keeping a single row per CDR3 protein. The table includes fewer than 1,200,000 distinct CDR3 sequences, roughly 24% detected once. The same data also went into a second study, on T cells of mothers and their children.

The sample taken for sequencing was blood. These receptors were taken from a girl between 2 and 10 years old in good health.

J is TRBJ2-7 and V is TRBV15; D might be TRBD2 (5 bases). There are 13 residues in the CDR3. V was trimmed by 3 bases and J by 3 bases, leaving 9 bases between them. CDR1 and CDR2 (germline): LNHNV, YYDKDF (reference sequence). CDR3 region: CATSSGLFYEQYF. CDR3 in DNA: TGTGCCACCAGCAGCGGACTCTTCTACGAGCAGTACTTC.

There are a few counts of this clonotype. This chain connects TRBV5-1 to TRBJ2-1; the match to TRBD2 covers 8 bases. This CDR3 spans 14 amino acids. Germline CDR1 SGHRS, CDR2 YFSETQ. After removal of 4 bases from V and 10 bases from J, the junction contained 10 bases not matched to a gene. The DNA for the CDR3 is TGCGCCAGCAGCCCTGTCGGGAGGGCCTGGGAGCAGTTCTTC. It specifies CASSPVGRAWEQFF.

The chain links TRBV12-3 or TRBV12-4 to TRBJ2-5, with 12 bases that match TRBD2. V lost 6 bases, J lost 2 bases, and 4 bases stayed unmatched. This CDR3 contains 15 residues. For the CDR3, the DNA is TGTGCCAGCAGAACGGGACTAGCGGGTCAAGAGACCCAGTACTTC. Translation gives CASRTGLAGQETQYF.

This sequence joins TRBV7-2 and TRBJ1-1; D is ambiguous. This CDR3 is built from 13 residues. The V end was cut by 1 base, the J end by 4 bases, with 7 bases between. Looked up from germline, CDR1 is SGHTA and CDR2 is FQGNSA. The CDR3, as DNA: TGTGCCAGCAGCTTAGATCTGTTCACTGAAGCTTTCTTT. As protein: CASSLDLFTEAFF.

The rearrangement joins TRBV6-5 to TRBJ1-2, with 9 bases aligning to TRBD1. The CDR3 length is 14 residues. The V gene end was trimmed by 5 bases and the J gene end by 6 bases; junction bases not matched to a gene: 7. In germline, CDR1 is MNHEY, CDR2 SVGAGI. The CDR3, as DNA: TGTGCCAGCAGTAAAAGGACAGGGGCGGATGGCTACACCTTC. Translated: CASSKRTGADGYTF.

In its sample, this clonotype was seen a few times. The chain carries TRBV2 and TRBJ2-2; D possibly corresponds to TRBD1 (6 bases). The germline V and J ends were trimmed by 3 bases and 3 bases, with 11 bases remaining between them. CDR1 and CDR2 (germline): SNHLY, FYNNEI. The CDR3 totals 15 residues. CDR3 sequence (DNA): TGTGCCAGCAGTGATGGGGACACCTACACCGGGGAGCTGTTTTTT. Protein product: CASSDGDTYTGELFF. The full variable domain, in which reference TRBV2 and TRBJ2-2 provide the parts outside the CDR3, is EPEVTQTPSHQVTQMGQEVILRCVPISNHLYFYWYRQILGQKVEFLVSFYNNEISEKSEIFDDQFSVERPDGSNFTLKIRSTKLEDSAMYFCASSDGDTYTGELFFGEGSRLTVL.

This clonotype was seen more than once but under ten times. This chain connects TRBV2 to TRBJ2-6, with D perhaps matching TRBD2 (5 bases). CDR3 length: 18 amino acids. CDR1 is SNHLY and CDR2 is FYNNEI in the germline V gene. The V end was cut by 3 bases, the J end by 0 bases, with 15 bases between. The CDR3 sequence: CASSDRSSIHSGANVLTF. As DNA, the CDR3 is TGTGCCAGCAGTGATCGGTCTAGCATTCACTCTGGGGCCAACGTCCTGACTTTC. The full variable domain, rest sourced from reference TRBV2 and TRBJ2-6, is EPEVTQTPSHQVTQMGQEVILRCVPISNHLYFYWYRQILGQKVEFLVSFYNNEISEKSEIFDDQFSVERPDGSNFTLKIRSTKLEDSAMYFCASSDRSSIHSGANVLTFGAGSRLTVL.

The rearrangement uses TRBV28 and TRBJ2-1, with 10 bases that match TRBD2. The CDR3 is 20 amino acids. The J segment lost 3 bases and the V segment lost 2 bases, leaving 16 bases of the junction unmatched. CDR1 is MDHEN and CDR2 is SYDVKM in the germline V gene. The CDR3 DNA follows: TGTGCCAGCAGTTTACGTAAATTGGGTTTTACTAGCGGGAACTACAATGAGCAGTTCTTC. It is translated as CASSLRKLGFTSGNYNEQFF. Variable domain in full (rest from reference TRBV28 and TRBJ2-1): DVKVTQSSRYLVKRTGEKVFLECVQDMDHENMFWYRQDPGLGLRLIYFSYDVKMKEKGDIPEGYSVSREKKERFSLILESASTNQTSMYLCASSLRKLGFTSGNYNEQFFGPGTRLTVL.

This chain links TRBV9 with TRBJ2-7; D call uncertain. V dropped 4 bases and J dropped 4 bases, with 24 bases sitting between them. This CDR3 contains 17 residues. Germline values: CDR1 SGDLS, CDR2 YYNGEE. CDR3 in DNA: TGTGCCAGCAGCCTTGCCCCCTCCATCGGACCTTCGTACGAGCAGTACTTC. This translates into CASSLAPSIGPSYEQYF.

As to this clonotype: One end of the junction does not line up with germline, which may come from a read error. The rearrangement uses TRBV7-9 and TRBJ2-5; D remains ambiguous. Germline lookup yields CDR1 SEHNR and CDR2 FQNEAQ (reference sequence). The CDR3 sequence is 14 residues long. The CDR3, as DNA: TGTGCCAGCAGCTTAGATTGGGGATCAGAGACCCAGCACTTC. Residues: CASSLDWGSETQHF.

V usage is TRBV7-6 and J usage is TRBJ2-7; 7 bases match TRBD2. Germline CDR1 is SGHVS and CDR2 is FNYEAQ. V trimming: 5 bases; J trimming: 5 bases; junction bases outside the gene matches: 15. This CDR3 spans 16 amino acids. The CDR3 coding sequence is TGTGCCAGCAGCCCACCCTACGGCGGGAGTCCCCACGAGCAGTACTTC. This sequence encodes CASSPPYGGSPHEQYF.

This clonotype has only a few counts. The V and J genes are TRBV24-1 and TRBJ1-6; D call uncertain. The germline V and J ends were trimmed by 4 bases and 5 bases, with 8 bases remaining between them. CDR1 and CDR2 (germline): KGHDR, SFDVKD. The CDR3 is made up of 14 amino acids. The CDR3 DNA reads as TGTGCCACCAGTGACCAAGGGAATAATTCACCCCTCCACTTT. Translating it yields CATSDQGNNSPLHF.

J is TRBJ2-3 and V is TRBV10-3, with 7 bases matching TRBD2. The CDR3 spans 14 residues. Germline V gene sequence: CDR1 ENHRY, CDR2 SYGVKD. V lost 4 bases to trimming and J lost 2 bases; unmatched junction nucleotides: 3. The CDR3 region has the DNA TGTGCCATCAGTGGCGGGACTACCACAGATACGCAGTATTTT. It encodes CAISGGTTTDTQYF.

This clonotype was found a few times. The CDR3 DNA is TGTGCCAGCAGCAGCACGGGACTAGCGGAGACCTACGAGCAGTACTTC. It specifies CASSSTGLAETYEQYF. The chain couples TRBV7-9 to TRBJ2-7, with 11 bases that match TRBD2. CDR3 length equals 16 residues. Germline loops: CDR1 SEHNR, CDR2 FQNEAQ (reference sequence). V lost 5 bases to trimming and J lost 2 bases; unmatched junction nucleotides: 8.

CDR3 nucleotides: TGTGCCAGCAGTGAACGGGCCTACGAGCAGTACTTC. This codes for CASSERAYEQYF. This chain connects TRBV2 to TRBJ2-7; D remains unclear. Germline V gene sequence: CDR1 SNHLY, CDR2 FYNNEI. V lost 2 bases and J lost 2, with 4 bases in between. The CDR3 length is 12 residues.

This clonotype has only one observation. CDR3: CASSPPLGTEAFF. The CDR3 DNA sequence: TGTGCCAGCAGCCCCCCCTTAGGCACTGAAGCTTTCTTT. The chain links TRBV7-9 to TRBJ1-1; D is ambiguous. Germline V gene sequence: CDR1 SEHNR, CDR2 FQNEAQ (reference sequence). V lost 5 bases to trimming and J lost 4 bases, with 11 bases between them. This CDR3 has 13 residues.

The chain combines TRBV10-3 with TRBJ1-2; the D gene is possibly TRBD1 (6 bases). The CDR3 loop spans 15 amino acids. Germline V gene sequence: CDR1 ENHRY, CDR2 SYGVKD. V was clipped by 6 bases and J by 4 bases, with 18 bases between them. CDR3 protein: CAISPSGAGPYGYTF. The CDR3 nucleotides read TGTGCCATCAGCCCTTCAGGGGCAGGGCCCTATGGCTACACCTTC.

J is TRBJ1-2 and V is TRBV5-1; D uncertain. CDR1 and CDR2 from the germline V gene are SGHRS and YFSETQ. Trimming stripped 5 bases from V and 4 bases from J, with 12 bases between. The CDR3 sequence is 13 residues long. CDR3 DNA sequence: TGCGCCAGCAGAGACGACGGTTCCTATGGCTACACCTTC. It encodes CASRDDGSYGYTF.

The V gene is TRBV28, the J gene TRBJ2-5; 8 bases are shared with TRBD1. From germline, CDR1 is MDHEN and CDR2 SYDVKM. V shed 3 bases, J shed 1 base, and the junction held 13 bases outside the gene matches. This CDR3 has 18 amino acids. This chain's CDR3 is CASSFGQGALQLQETQYF. The CDR3 bases are TGTGCCAGCAGTTTCGGGCAGGGGGCCCTCCAACTCCAAGAGACCCAGTACTTC.

The chain has TRBV12-3 or TRBV12-4 and TRBJ2-7; D is uncertain. The CDR3 totals 13 residues. Deletions cut 0 bases from V and 6 bases from J, with 9 bases between. CDR3 sequence reads: CASSLALIGEQYF. In DNA form, the CDR3 reads TGTGCCAGCAGTTTAGCGCTAATAGGCGAGCAGTACTTC.

This clonotype was seen a few times. The CDR3 spells CASINQGTSGEHEQFF. The CDR3 DNA sequence: TGTGCCAGCATCAATCAAGGGACTAGCGGGGAGCATGAGCAGTTCTTC. This chain connects TRBV6-2 or TRBV6-3 to TRBJ2-5; 13 bases match TRBD2. The tail of the sequence fits TRBJ2-1 better, so the J call may be wrong. Germline V gene sequence: CDR1 MNHEY, CDR2 SVGEGT. The CDR3 is 16 residues long.

V gene TRBV4-1 combines with J gene TRBJ2-5; D ambiguous. Germline values: CDR1 MGHRA, CDR2 YSYEKL. V lost 1 base and J 4 bases, leaving 7 bases between the germline ends. This CDR3 region has 13 residues. The CDR3: CASSQGLIETQYF. In nucleotides, the CDR3 is TGCGCCAGCAGCCAAGGACTCATAGAGACCCAGTACTTC.

This chain connects TRBV19 to TRBJ2-7, with D maybe TRBD2 (6 bases). V lost 3 bases and J 6 bases, leaving 15 bases between the germline ends. The CDR3 contains 14 residues. CDR1 LNHDA and CDR2 SQIVND come from the germline V gene (reference sequence). The CDR3, as DNA: TGTGCCAGTAGTATTCTGGGGAGGCCGTCCGAGCAGTACTTC. Protein: CASSILGRPSEQYF.